This T cell receptor beta chain emerged from a study of blood T cells in healthy people across ages. Study-wide results and caveats: There were more naive CD4+ cells and higher diversity in long-lived donors than in aged donors. Diversity estimated from one million T cells was considered an underestimate.

The second PCR ran about 6 to 12 cycles with a sample-barcoded 5' primer and J-beta primers. Using its own MiXCR run on the 5' RACE reads, TCRdb lists one record per CDR3 protein. Here the sample spans about a million distinct CDR3 sequences, 48% being singletons. Ranging in age from roughly 6 to 90, the donors were healthy Caucasian individuals from Russia. About this clonotype: As yet, its antigen is unknown.

Germline CDR1 and CDR2: SQVTM and ANQGSEA. There are 13 residues in the CDR3. The rearrangement joins TRBV29-1 to TRBJ2-5, with D perhaps TRBD1 (5 bases). The J call may be in error: the DNA end matches TRBJ2-7 better. The TCR comes from a man younger than 45 in good health. The sequencing sample was made of blood. The CDR3 here is CSVRGALGYEQYF. In DNA form, the CDR3 reads TGCAGCGTTCGTGGGGCTTTAGGCTACGAGCAGTACTTC.